Following are 8 T cell receptor beta chains from one sample sequenced in a study of blood T cells in healthy people across ages (dated by TCRdb to the mid-2010s). Libraries came from 5' RACE. Sequencing was carried out with an Illumina HiSeq 2500. A second roughly 6 to 11 cycle PCR used a sample-barcoded 5' primer and a J-beta primer mix. TCRdb itself trimmed the public reads at Q25 with fastp, ran MiXCR and retained productive beta chains. Entries are consolidated by CDR3 protein sequence, retaining the most common genes and DNA. This sample comprises about 1.1 million distinct CDR3 sequences, 35% to 40% of them detected only once. The ten largest clones take up about 12% of the sample. The sample comprised blood. Every receptor here comes from a young man in good health.

The chain carries TRBV20-1 and TRBJ2-5; tentatively, D is TRBD1 (6 bases). The CDR3 extends over 15 amino acids. V was cut by 8 bases and J by 1 base, with 20 bases left in between. In germline, CDR1 is DFQATT, CDR2 SNEGSKA (reference sequence). CDR3 sequence: CSTRGTGPLQETQYF. CDR3 sequence (DNA): TGCAGTACAAGAGGAACAGGGCCTCTCCAAGAGACCCAGTACTTC.

A remark on this clonotype: Possible read error: a much larger clone is one base away. This chain connects TRBV27 to TRBJ1-4; tentatively, D is TRBD1 (6 bases). There are 15 residues in the CDR3. Germline lookup yields CDR1 MNHEY and CDR2 SMNVEV (reference sequence). CDR3 DNA: TGTACCAGCAGTTGGGCGGGGGGGCGAAATGAAAAACTGTTTTTT. It yields the protein CTSSWAGGRNEKLFF.

Many counts were recorded for this clonotype. V usage is TRBV15 and J usage is TRBJ2-3; tentative D call: TRBD1 (6 bases). The CDR3 length is 14 residues. V lost 4 bases, J lost 3 bases, and 11 bases lay in between. Germline lookup yields CDR1 LNHNV and CDR2 YYDKDF (reference sequence). For the CDR3, the DNA is TGTGCCACCAGCAAATGGACAGCTACAGATACGCAGTATTTT. Its translation is CATSKWTATDTQYF.

The chain recombines TRBV12-3 or TRBV12-4 with TRBJ2-5; tentative D call: TRBD1 (7 bases). V was cut by 3 bases and J by 11 bases, with 19 bases left in between. CDR3 length equals 14 residues. CDR3 residues: CASSLEGAEDEQYF. The CDR3 region has the DNA TGTGCCAGCAGTTTGGAGGGGGCGGAAGATGAGCAGTACTTC.

This clonotype was seen just once. The CDR3 here is CASSQGQGTSTGELFF. CDR3 bases: TGCGCCAGCAGCCAAGGACAGGGGACCAGCACCGGGGAGCTGTTTTTT. The chain combines TRBV4-3 with TRBJ2-2; TRBD1 matches 8 bases. CDR1 is LGHNA and CDR2 is YSLEER in the germline V gene. Trimming cost V 1 base and J 4 bases; bases outside gene matches: 5. The CDR3 length is 16 residues.

This chain joins TRBV7-9 and TRBJ1-3; TRBD1 is a possible D gene (6 bases). Germline V gene lookup returns CDR1 SEHNR and CDR2 FQNEAQ (reference sequence). The ends were cut back, 5 bases at V and 0 bases at J, with 11 bases in the middle. The CDR3 is 15 residues long. In nucleotides, the CDR3 is TGTGCCAGCAGCCGCACACAGGGCTCTGGAAACACCATATATTTT. Protein: CASSRTQGSGNTIYF.

The chain carries TRBV5-1 and TRBJ2-5; 7 nucleotides agree with TRBD1. V shed 9 bases and J 1 base; nucleotides not matched to a gene: 6. The CDR3 is 13 amino acids. Germline CDR1 SGHRS, CDR2 YFSETQ. CDR3 amino acids: CATTWTGQETQYF. CDR3 nucleotide sequence: TGCGCCACAACCTGGACAGGCCAAGAGACCCAGTACTTC.

The V and J genes are TRBV14 and TRBJ2-7; a weak D match, TRBD2 (5 bases). The CDR3 covers 12 residues. V was clipped by 1 base and J by 7 bases, with 8 bases between them. In germline, CDR1 is SGHDN, CDR2 FVKESK. The CDR3 DNA reads TGTGCCAGCAGCCAAGGGAGGATGGAGCAGTACTTC. Its translation is CASSQGRMEQYF.